This T cell receptor beta chain was captured by sequencing in a study of blood T cell repertoires in COVID-19. In the source study's methods: It was from reference gene primer amplification that nucleated cell counts were estimated. Profiling relied on immunoSEQ multiplex PCR, and the TCRdb table lists in-frame clones only, not all of them. Clonal size and the V and J genes are those of that table, whereas D and trimming came from the DNA. The sample consists of just under 300,000 clones, around 84% of them appearing once. V lost 4 bases, J lost 2 bases, and 13 bases lay in between. From germline, CDR1 is SGHNT and CDR2 YYREEE (reference sequence). CDR3 length: 14 residues.

The chain combines TRBV5-4 with TRBJ2-7; no definite D call. The sample comprised peripheral blood. This clonotype was sampled from a man aged 65-85 years with acute or convalescent COVID-19. DNA for the CDR3: TGTGCCAGCAGCCTCGGTGCGGCTCCCTACGAGCAGTACTTC. Its protein product is CASSLGAAPYEQYF.